The 5 T cell receptor beta chains presented below share a single source sample, sequenced in a study of siplizumab effects on memory and regulatory T cells. TCRdb's table, derived via immunoSEQ multiplex PCR, lists solely in-frame clones and lacks some. The data hold fewer than 130,000 clones, with just under 95% observed a single time. The sequenced sample consisted of CD4+ T cells sorted from blood. These TCRs come from a human donor in good health.

The CDR3 spells CASSVAAGGSKETQYF. The CDR3 nucleotides read TGTGCCAGCAGCGTAGCGGCAGGGGGCTCCAAAGAGACCCAGTACTTC. This chain connects TRBV9 to TRBJ2-5; 8 nucleotides agree with TRBD1. The CDR3 runs 16 residues. CDR1 is SGDLS, CDR2 YYNGEE, per germline. Trimming took 0 bases from V and 3 from J; bases not matched to a gene: 7. Full variable domain (rest looked up from reference TRBV9 and TRBJ2-5): DSGVTQTPKHLITATGQRVTLRCSPRSGDLSVYWYQQSLDQGLQFLIQYYNGEERAKGNILERFSAQQFPDLHSELNLSSLELGDSALYFCASSVAAGGSKETQYFGPGTRLLVL.

The chain has TRBV2 and TRBJ2-1; D is perhaps TRBD1 (7 bases). The CDR3 runs to 13 residues. V gave up 6 bases and J gave up 10 bases, with 16 bases separating them. Germline-derived CDR1 and CDR2 are SNHLY and FYNNEI. CDR3 amino acids: CASSITGAGEQFF. CDR3 nucleotides: TGTGCCAGCAGCATCACAGGGGCGGGGGAGCAGTTCTTC.

This sequence joins TRBV5-1 and TRBJ1-4; D ambiguous. Trimming removed 7 bases at V and 5 bases at J, with 18 bases between. The germline CDR1 and CDR2 sequences are SGHRS and YFSETQ. The CDR3 sequence is 15 residues long. The CDR3 DNA is TGCGCCAGCTGTCGTGAGCCGATGAAGAATGAAAAACTGTTTTTT. Translated: CASCREPMKNEKLFF.

The V gene is TRBV28, the J gene TRBJ1-4, with D uncertain. Germline CDR1 reads MDHEN; CDR2 reads SYDVKM. V was pared by 6 bases and J by 8 bases, with 19 bases between. This CDR3 is built from 15 residues. CDR3 DNA sequence: TGTGCCAGCAGGCCCAGCGTCGGGATGGGGGAAAAACTGTTTTTT. Translation: CASRPSVGMGEKLFF.

The chain is built from TRBV6-1 and TRBJ2-2; D remains ambiguous. Germline CDR1 MNHNS, CDR2 SASEGT. This CDR3 has 15 residues. Trimming removed 2 bases at V and 1 base at J, with 8 bases between. The DNA of the CDR3 is TGTGCCAGCAGTGAATGGTTCGAGAACACCGGGGAGCTGTTTTTT. The encoded protein is CASSEWFENTGELFF.